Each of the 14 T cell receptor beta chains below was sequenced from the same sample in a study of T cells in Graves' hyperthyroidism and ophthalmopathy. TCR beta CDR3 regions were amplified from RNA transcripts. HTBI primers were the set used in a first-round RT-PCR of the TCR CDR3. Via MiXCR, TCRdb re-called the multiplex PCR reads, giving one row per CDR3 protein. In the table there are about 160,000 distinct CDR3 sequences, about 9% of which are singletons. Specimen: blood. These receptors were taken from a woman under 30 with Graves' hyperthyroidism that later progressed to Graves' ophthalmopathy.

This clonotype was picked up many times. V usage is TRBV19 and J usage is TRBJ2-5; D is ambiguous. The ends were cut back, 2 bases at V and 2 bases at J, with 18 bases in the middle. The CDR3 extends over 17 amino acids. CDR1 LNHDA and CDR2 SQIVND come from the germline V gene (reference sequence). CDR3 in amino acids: CASSIRARRMLQETQYF. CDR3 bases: TGTGCCAGTAGTATAAGGGCGCGACGGATGTTACAAGAGACCCAGTACTTC.

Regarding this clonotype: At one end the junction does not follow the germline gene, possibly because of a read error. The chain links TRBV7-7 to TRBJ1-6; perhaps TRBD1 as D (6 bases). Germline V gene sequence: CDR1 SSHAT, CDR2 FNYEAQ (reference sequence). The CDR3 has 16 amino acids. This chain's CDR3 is CASSLGRGEGNSPLHF. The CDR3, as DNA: TGTGCTAGCAGCTTAGGGAGGGGGGAAGGTAATTCACCCCTCCACTTT.

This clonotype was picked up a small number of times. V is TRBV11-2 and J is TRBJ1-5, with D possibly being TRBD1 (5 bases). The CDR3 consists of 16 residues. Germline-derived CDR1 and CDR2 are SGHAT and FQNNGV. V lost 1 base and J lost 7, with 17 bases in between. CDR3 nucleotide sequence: TGTGCCAGCAGCTTAGGGTCAGGGAGGGCAAAACAGCCCCAGCATTTT. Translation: CASSLGSGRAKQPQHF.

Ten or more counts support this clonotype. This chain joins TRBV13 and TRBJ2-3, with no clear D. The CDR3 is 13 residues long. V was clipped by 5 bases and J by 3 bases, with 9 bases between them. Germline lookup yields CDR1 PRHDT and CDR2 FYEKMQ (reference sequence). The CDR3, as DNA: TGTGCCAGCAGCCCCCCTCGAACAGATACGCAGTATTTT. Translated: CASSPPRTDTQYF.

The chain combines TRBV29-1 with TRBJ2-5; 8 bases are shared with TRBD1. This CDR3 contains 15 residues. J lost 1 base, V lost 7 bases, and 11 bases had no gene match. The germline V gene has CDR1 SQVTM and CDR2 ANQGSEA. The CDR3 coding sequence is TGCAGCGCCCGGGACAGGATAGGAGTCCAAGAGACCCAGTACTTC. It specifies CSARDRIGVQETQYF.

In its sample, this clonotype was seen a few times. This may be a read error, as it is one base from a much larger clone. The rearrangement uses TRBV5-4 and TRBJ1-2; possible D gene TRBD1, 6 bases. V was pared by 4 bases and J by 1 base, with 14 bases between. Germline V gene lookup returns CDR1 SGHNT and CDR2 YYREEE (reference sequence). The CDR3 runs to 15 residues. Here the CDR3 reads CASSVNRALNYGYTF. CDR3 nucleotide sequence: TGTGCCAGCAGCGTTAACAGGGCCCTTAACTATGGCTACACCTTC.

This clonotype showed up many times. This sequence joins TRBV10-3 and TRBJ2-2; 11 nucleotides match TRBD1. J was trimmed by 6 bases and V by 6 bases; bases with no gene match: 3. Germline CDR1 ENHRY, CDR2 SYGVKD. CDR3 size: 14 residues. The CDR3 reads CAISGTGGSGELFF. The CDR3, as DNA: TGTGCCATCAGCGGGACAGGGGGTTCCGGGGAGCTGTTTTTT.

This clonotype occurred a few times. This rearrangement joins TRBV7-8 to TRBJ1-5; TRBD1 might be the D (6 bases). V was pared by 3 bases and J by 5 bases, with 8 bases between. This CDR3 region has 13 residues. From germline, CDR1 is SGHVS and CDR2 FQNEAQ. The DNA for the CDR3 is TGTGCCAGCAGCTTGGAGGGGGATCAGCCCCAGCATTTT. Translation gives CASSLEGDQPQHF.

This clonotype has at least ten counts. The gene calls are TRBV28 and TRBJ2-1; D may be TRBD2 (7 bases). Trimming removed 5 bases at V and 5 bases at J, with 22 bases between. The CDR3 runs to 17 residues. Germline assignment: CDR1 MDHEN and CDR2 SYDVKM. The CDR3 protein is CASSIRGWGGRDNEQFF. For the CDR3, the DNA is TGTGCCAGCAGTATAAGGGGGTGGGGGGGCCGCGACAATGAGCAGTTCTTC.

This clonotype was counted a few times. The CDR3 sequence: CASSGTSGISETQYF. The CDR3 DNA sequence: TGCGCCAGCAGCGGGACTAGCGGGATAAGTGAGACCCAGTACTTC. This chain uses TRBV5-1 with TRBJ2-5; 13 bases line up with TRBD2. V shed 4 bases and J 5 bases; nucleotides not matched to a gene: 5. The CDR3 spans 15 residues. CDR1 is SGHRS, CDR2 YFSETQ, per germline.

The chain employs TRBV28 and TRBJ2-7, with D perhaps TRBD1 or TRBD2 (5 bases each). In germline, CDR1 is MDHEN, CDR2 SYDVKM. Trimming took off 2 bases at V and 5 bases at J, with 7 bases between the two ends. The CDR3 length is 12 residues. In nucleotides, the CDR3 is TGTGCCAGCAGTTTAGGGGACGACGAGCAGTACTTC. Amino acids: CASSLGDDEQYF.

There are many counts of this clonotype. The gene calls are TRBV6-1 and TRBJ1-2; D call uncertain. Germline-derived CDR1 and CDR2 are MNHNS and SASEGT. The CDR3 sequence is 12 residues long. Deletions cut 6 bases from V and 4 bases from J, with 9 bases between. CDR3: CASSPGGYGYTF. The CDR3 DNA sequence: TGTGCCAGCAGCCCCGGCGGCTATGGCTACACCTTC.

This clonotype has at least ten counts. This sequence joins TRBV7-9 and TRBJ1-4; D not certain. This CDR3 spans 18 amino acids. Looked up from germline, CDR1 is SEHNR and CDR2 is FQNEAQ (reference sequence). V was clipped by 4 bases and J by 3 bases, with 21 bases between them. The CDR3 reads CASSSSIPGASPNEKLFF. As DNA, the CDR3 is TGTGCCAGCAGCTCATCTATCCCGGGAGCGAGTCCTAATGAAAAACTGTTTTTT.

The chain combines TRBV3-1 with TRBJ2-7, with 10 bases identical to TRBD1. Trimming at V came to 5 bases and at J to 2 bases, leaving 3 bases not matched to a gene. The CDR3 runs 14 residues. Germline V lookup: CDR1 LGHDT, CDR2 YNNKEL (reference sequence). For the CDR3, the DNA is TGTGCCAGCAGCAAGGACAGGGGGACCTACGAGCAGTACTTC. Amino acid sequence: CASSKDRGTYEQYF.